The 6 T cell receptor beta chains below come from one sample, sequenced in a study of vaccination effects on CD4 cells after COVID-19. Expansion with viral peptide pools was applied to antigen-specific CD4+ T cells by the ViraFEST assay prior to sequencing. Upon completion of 10 days in culture, CD4+ T cells were isolated. For these receptors, no antigen is known. Clones were sequenced by immunoSEQ multiplex PCR, and TCRdb holds only the in-frame ones, with some missing. Of some 79,000 clones in the sample, 74% were seen once. The specimen comprised CD4+ T cells from PBMCs cultured with HCoV-229E spike peptides, sampled before COVID-19 vaccination. The receptors here all came from a human donor who received a COVID-19 vaccine.

This clone was detected only a few times. The CDR3 DNA follows: TGTGCCAGTAGTAACCAAGCCTCGGGGGGAGTTGGTGGCTACACCTTC. Protein product: CASSNQASGGVGGYTF. V usage is TRBV19 and J usage is TRBJ1-2; D is perhaps TRBD1 (5 bases). The V gene lost 4 bases and the J gene lost 7 bases, with 22 bases spanning the gap. This CDR3 is 16 amino acids long. Germline CDR1 is LNHDA and CDR2 is SQIVND (reference sequence).

This clone was counted a few times. This chain connects TRBV5-1 to TRBJ1-3; 7 bases match TRBD1. The CDR3 contains 15 residues. Per the germline V gene, CDR1 is SGHRS and CDR2 is YFSETQ. The trim removed 4 bases at V and 1 base at J, leaving 5 bases unmatched. This chain's CDR3 is CASSQTGASGNTIYF. In DNA form, the CDR3 reads TGCGCCAGCAGCCAAACAGGGGCTTCTGGAAACACCATATATTTT.

The chain links TRBV6-4 to TRBJ1-1; D remains unclear. There are 13 residues in the CDR3. V lost 4 bases to trimming and J lost 2 bases, with 8 bases between them. The germline gives CDR1 MRHNA, CDR2 SNTAGT. The CDR3 sequence is CASSVQTNTEAFF. DNA for the CDR3: TGTGCCAGCAGTGTCCAGACCAACACTGAAGCTTTCTTT.

The genes are TRBV27 and TRBJ2-5; D ambiguous. The CDR3 extends over 9 amino acids. CDR1 is MNHEY, CDR2 SMNVEV, per germline (reference sequence). V shed 11 bases and J shed 3 bases, with 4 bases lying between them. The CDR3 sequence is CAGKETQYF. The CDR3 bases are TGTGCCGGAAAAGAGACCCAGTACTTC.

The V call is TRBV25-1, the J call TRBJ2-5; 8 positions agree with TRBD1. Germline V CDR1 and CDR2: MGHDK, SYGVNS. The CDR3 is made up of 14 amino acids. The trim removed 4 bases at V and 5 bases at J, leaving 6 bases unmatched. This chain's CDR3 is CASSVAGGVETQYF. CDR3 nucleotide sequence: TGTGCCAGCAGTGTGGCAGGGGGCGTGGAGACCCAGTACTTC.

The gene calls are TRBV5-1 and TRBJ2-2; the D gene could be TRBD1 or TRBD2 (6 bases each). V was clipped by 0 bases and J by 6 bases, with 21 bases between them. Germline V CDR1 and CDR2: SGHRS, YFSETQ. The CDR3 is made up of 18 amino acids. The CDR3 sequence is CASSLEVSRRGAAGELFF. Written as DNA, the CDR3 is TGCGCCAGCAGCTTGGAAGTCTCCAGGAGGGGGGCGGCCGGGGAGCTGTTTTTT.